Each of the 22 T cell receptor beta chains below was sequenced from the same sample in a study of T cells in Graves' hyperthyroidism and ophthalmopathy. TCR beta CDR3 sequences were amplified from RNA transcripts. The HTBI set primed first-round TCR CDR3 RT-PCR. TCRdb reprocessed the multiplex PCR reads via MiXCR and lists one record per CDR3 protein. This repertoire shows about 720,000 distinct CDR3 sequences, about a sixth found once; its top ten account for around 8.1%. Material: blood. The receptors derive from a young man with Graves' hyperthyroidism.

Many counts were recorded for this clonotype. V and J are TRBV20-1 and TRBJ1-1; D possibly corresponds to TRBD1 (6 bases). This CDR3 is 15 amino acids long. Germline CDR1 DFQATT, CDR2 SNEGSKA (reference sequence). V was shortened by 4 bases and J by 6 bases, with 21 bases between the two germline ends. In nucleotides, the CDR3 is TGCAGTGCTAAAGCCGGGCCGGGGGCGATGGCTGAAGCTTTCTTT. This translates into CSAKAGPGAMAEAFF.

The chain recombines TRBV2 with TRBJ1-2; possible D gene TRBD1, 5 bases. This CDR3 spans 16 amino acids. Germline V lookup: CDR1 SNHLY, CDR2 FYNNEI. Trimming shortened V by 5 bases and J by 1 base, and 17 bases separated the two germline ends. The CDR3 region is CASSLLGGGDNYGYTF. In DNA form, the CDR3 reads TGTGCCAGCAGTCTTCTGGGGGGGGGTGATAACTATGGCTACACCTTC.

This clonotype was seen ten or more times. V gene TRBV5-1 combines with J gene TRBJ2-1, with TRBD1 as a possible D gene (5 bases). Looked up from germline, CDR1 is SGHRS and CDR2 is YFSETQ. Trimming removed 1 base at V and 8 bases at J, with 10 bases between. This CDR3 spans 13 amino acids. The chain's CDR3 is CASSLSGFDEQFF. The CDR3 region has the DNA TGCGCCAGCAGCTTGTCAGGGTTCGATGAGCAGTTCTTC.

This clonotype has just a few counts. V and J are TRBV3-1 and TRBJ1-5; D not resolved. The CDR3 sequence is 12 residues long. CDR1 and CDR2 from the germline V gene are LGHDT and YNNKEL (reference sequence). The V and J ends lost 0 bases and 5 bases respectively, with 2 bases between them. The CDR3, as DNA: TGTGCCAGCAGCCAAGATCATCAGCCCCAGCATTTT. Encoded protein: CASSQDHQPQHF. The whole variable domain, filled in from reference TRBV3-1 and TRBJ1-5, reads DTAVSQTPKYLVTQMGNDKSIKCEQNLGHDTMYWYKQDSKKFLKIMFSYNNKELIINETVPNRFSPKSPDKAHLNLHINSLELGDSAVYFCASSQDHQPQHFGDGTRLSIL.

The V and J genes are TRBV28 and TRBJ2-1; 7 bases map to TRBD1. Unmatched junction bases numbered 10, after V lost 7 bases and J lost 7 bases. Germline CDR1 reads MDHEN; CDR2 reads SYDVKM. The CDR3 has 14 residues. The CDR3 loop reads CASKGTGVWNEQFF. As DNA, the CDR3 is TGTGCCAGCAAGGGCACAGGGGTCTGGAATGAGCAGTTCTTC.

The chain recombines TRBV24-1 with TRBJ2-3, with 7 bases identical to TRBD1. The CDR3 totals 16 residues. V lost 3 bases and J lost 0; bases outside the gene matches: 5. CDR1 and CDR2 (germline): KGHDR, SFDVKD. CDR3 residues: CATSDVKGASTDTQYF. CDR3 DNA: TGTGCCACCAGTGATGTGAAGGGGGCAAGCACAGATACGCAGTATTTT.

The chain has TRBV29-1 and TRBJ1-1; D is unclear. This CDR3 spans 11 amino acids. Trimming removed 8 bases at V and 4 bases at J, with 11 bases between. Per the germline V gene, CDR1 is SQVTM and CDR2 is ANQGSEA. The CDR3 nucleotides are TGCAGCTCGAGGGTTAGCACTGAAGCTTTCTTT. As protein: CSSRVSTEAFF.

As concerns this clonotype: This could be a read error, since a much larger clone is one nucleotide away. The chain joins TRBV2 to TRBJ2-7; D ambiguous. The DNA end lines up better with TRBJ2-1; the J call may be wrong. Germline lookup yields CDR1 SNHLY and CDR2 FYNNEI. The CDR3 contains 14 residues. The CDR3 nucleotides read TGTGCCAGCAGTGTAGGTTTAACCTCCTACGGGCAGTTCTTC. This translates into CASSVGLTSYGQFF.

This clonotype was recorded at least ten times. The rearrangement uses TRBV5-1 and TRBJ1-1, with 10 nucleotides matching TRBD1. Trimming cost V 5 bases and J 1 base; bases outside gene matches: 5. The germline gives CDR1 SGHRS, CDR2 YFSETQ. This CDR3 region has 15 residues. CDR3 in amino acids: CASSPGQGGNTEAFF. CDR3 nucleotides: TGCGCCAGCAGTCCCGGACAGGGGGGGAACACTGAAGCTTTCTTT.

This clonotype was picked up many times. The chain links TRBV27 to TRBJ1-1; no definite D call. The germline gives CDR1 MNHEY, CDR2 SMNVEV (reference sequence). The ends were cut back, 1 base at V and 1 base at J, with 4 bases in the middle. The CDR3 covers 13 residues. CDR3 sequence: CASSLYRNTEAFF. The CDR3 region has the DNA TGTGCCAGCAGTTTATACAGGAACACTGAAGCTTTCTTT.

This clonotype was seen at least ten times. This chain joins TRBV7-2 and TRBJ2-3; D gene unclear. The CDR3 extends over 14 amino acids. Per the germline V gene, CDR1 is SGHTA and CDR2 is FQGNSA. V dropped 6 bases and J dropped 0 bases, with 10 bases sitting between them. The CDR3 nucleotides read TGTGCCAGCAGTCGTGACTCTAGCACAGATACGCAGTATTTT. This codes for CASSRDSSTDTQYF.

V and J are TRBV29-1 and TRBJ1-2; no definite D call. This CDR3 region has 14 residues. Trimming took off 2 bases at V and 1 base at J, with 11 bases between the two ends. In germline, CDR1 is SQVTM, CDR2 ANQGSEA. The CDR3 spells CSVETGLFNYGYTF. DNA for the CDR3: TGCAGCGTTGAAACCGGGCTATTTAACTATGGCTACACCTTC.

This clonotype turned up a few times. This chain joins TRBV20-1 and TRBJ2-7, with D perhaps matching TRBD1 or TRBD2 (6 bases each). CDR1 and CDR2 (germline): DFQATT, SNEGSKA (reference sequence). The CDR3 is 15 residues long. V was pared by 4 bases and J by 0 bases, with 16 bases between. For the CDR3, the DNA is TGCAGTGCTACACGGAGGGGGTTCATCTCCTACGAGCAGTACTTC. Protein product: CSATRRGFISYEQYF.

This clonotype was seen only a few times. The CDR3 DNA sequence: TGTGCCAGCTATAAAATGGGGGGCGAGGTGACCCAGTACTTC. Residues: CASYKMGGEVTQYF. The chain couples TRBV6-2 or TRBV6-3 to TRBJ2-5; D tentatively reads TRBD1 or TRBD2 (6 bases each). The CDR3 contains 14 residues. V shed 8 bases and J shed 7 bases, with 20 bases lying between them. Germline CDR1 and CDR2: MNHEY and SVGEGT.

A remark on this clonotype: The junction does not match germline at one end; this may be a read error. The chain has TRBV29-1 and TRBJ1-2; 7 bases fit TRBD1. The germline gives CDR1 SQVTM, CDR2 ANQGSEA. The CDR3 contains 15 residues. In DNA form, the CDR3 reads TGCAGCGTTGAGCCCCCCCAGGGGGTCGTCTATGGCGACACCTTC. Translated, it gives CSVEPPQGVVYGDTF.

This clonotype was counted a few times. This sequence joins TRBV20-1 and TRBJ1-3, with 7 positions matching TRBD1. The CDR3 is 15 amino acids. Trimming at V came to 4 bases and at J to 0 bases, leaving 6 bases not matched to a gene. Germline loops: CDR1 DFQATT, CDR2 SNEGSKA (reference sequence). In DNA form, the CDR3 reads TGCAGTGCTACCTGGGGACAGAGCTCTGGAAACACCATATATTTT. Amino acid sequence: CSATWGQSSGNTIYF.

This clonotype has ten or more counts. This sequence joins TRBV6-2 or TRBV6-3 and TRBJ1-5; 7 positions match TRBD1. Trimming removed 4 bases from V and 3 bases from J; junction bases left unmatched: 6. This CDR3 contains 15 residues. Germline V gives CDR1 MNHEY, CDR2 SVGEGT. The chain's CDR3 is CASSSTTGLNQPQHF. As DNA, the CDR3 is TGTGCCAGCAGTTCCACGACAGGGCTCAATCAGCCCCAGCATTTT.

This clonotype was detected only a few times. The chain combines TRBV4-2 with TRBJ1-1; 7 bases fit TRBD1. Germline assignment: CDR1 LGHNA and CDR2 YNFKEQ. CDR3 size: 15 residues. The ends lost 0 bases at V and 0 bases at J; junction bases unmatched: 1. The CDR3 DNA follows: TGTGCCAGCAGCCAAGACAGGGGGATGAACACTGAAGCTTTCTTT. It codes for CASSQDRGMNTEAFF.

This clonotype was seen at least ten times. This chain links TRBV6-1 with TRBJ2-5, with TRBD2 matching over 10 bases. Germline CDR1 and CDR2: MNHNS and SASEGT. Trimming removed 6 bases from V and 0 bases from J; junction bases left unmatched: 4. The CDR3 covers 15 residues. The CDR3 DNA follows: TGTGCCAGCAGCCCTAGCGGGAGAAACCAAGAGACCCAGTACTTC. It encodes CASSPSGRNQETQYF.

CDR3 protein: CASSITGSIYNEQFF. CDR3 DNA sequence: TGTGCCAGCAGCATTACAGGGAGTATTTACAATGAGCAGTTCTTC. This chain joins TRBV9 and TRBJ2-1, with a possible D match to TRBD1 (6 bases). Per germline, CDR1 SGDLS and CDR2 YYNGEE. The CDR3 contains 15 residues. The V and J ends lost 4 bases and 4 bases respectively, with 15 bases between them.

The chain carries TRBV27 and TRBJ2-3; 9 nucleotides align to TRBD2. This CDR3 has 16 residues. V dropped 5 bases and J dropped 4; count of bases not matched to a gene: 10. Germline loops: CDR1 MNHEY, CDR2 SMNVEV (reference sequence). The CDR3 is CASSSVAGVGADTQYF. CDR3 sequence (DNA): TGTGCCAGCAGTAGCGTAGCGGGAGTTGGCGCAGATACGCAGTATTTT.

The chain recombines TRBV7-6 with TRBJ2-2, with a tentative D call TRBD2 (5 bases). Between the trimmed V and J ends, which lost 5 bases and 0 bases, there was a span of 10 bases. The CDR3 runs to 15 residues. From germline, CDR1 is SGHVS and CDR2 FNYEAQ. The CDR3 nucleotides are TGTGCCAGCAGCCAACTAGTTACGAACACCGGGGAGCTGTTTTTT. Translated: CASSQLVTNTGELFF. The full variable domain, in which reference TRBV7-6 and TRBJ2-2 provide the parts outside the CDR3, is GAGVSQSPRYKVTKRGQDVALRCDPISGHVSLYWYRQALGQGPEFLTYFNYEAQQDKSGLPNDRFSAERPEGSISTLTIQRTEQRDSAMYRCASSQLVTNTGELFFGEGSRLTVL.